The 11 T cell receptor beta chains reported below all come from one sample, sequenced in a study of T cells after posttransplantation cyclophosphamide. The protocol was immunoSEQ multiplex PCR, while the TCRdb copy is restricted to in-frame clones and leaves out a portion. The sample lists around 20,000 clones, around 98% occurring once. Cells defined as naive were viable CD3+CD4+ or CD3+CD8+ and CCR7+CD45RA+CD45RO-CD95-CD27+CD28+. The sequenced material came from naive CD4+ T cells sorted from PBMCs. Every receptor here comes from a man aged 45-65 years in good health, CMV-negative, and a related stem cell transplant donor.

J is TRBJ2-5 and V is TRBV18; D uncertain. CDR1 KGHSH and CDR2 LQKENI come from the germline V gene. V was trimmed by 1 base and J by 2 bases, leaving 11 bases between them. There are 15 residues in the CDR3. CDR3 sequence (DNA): TGTGCCAGCTCACCACGGGCAGCAAGTCAAGAGACCCAGTACTTC. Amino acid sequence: CASSPRAASQETQYF.

The CDR3 bases are TGCGCCAGCAGCTTCCGAGGGTCTGGCAATGAGCAGTTCTTC. Encoded protein: CASSFRGSGNEQFF. This sequence joins TRBV5-1 and TRBJ2-1; tentatively, D is TRBD2 (5 bases). Germline CDR1 is SGHRS and CDR2 is YFSETQ. V lost 2 bases to trimming and J lost 6 bases, with 12 bases between them. The CDR3 runs to 14 residues.

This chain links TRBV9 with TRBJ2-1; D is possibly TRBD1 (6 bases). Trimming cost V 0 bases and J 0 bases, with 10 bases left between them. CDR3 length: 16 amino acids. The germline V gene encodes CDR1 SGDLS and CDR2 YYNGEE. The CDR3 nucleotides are TGTGCCAGCAGCGTAGGGGGGCCGAGCTCCTACAATGAGCAGTTCTTC. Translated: CASSVGGPSSYNEQFF. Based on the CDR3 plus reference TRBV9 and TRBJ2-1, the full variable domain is DSGVTQTPKHLITATGQRVTLRCSPRSGDLSVYWYQQSLDQGLQFLIQYYNGEERAKGNILERFSAQQFPDLHSELNLSSLELGDSALYFCASSVGGPSSYNEQFFGPGTRLTVL.

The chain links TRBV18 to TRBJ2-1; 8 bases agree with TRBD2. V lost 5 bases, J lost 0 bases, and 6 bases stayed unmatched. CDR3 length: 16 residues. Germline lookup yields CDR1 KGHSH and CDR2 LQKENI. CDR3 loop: CASSAGGPSSYNEQFF. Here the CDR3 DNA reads TGTGCCAGCTCAGCGGGGGGCCCGAGCTCCTACAATGAGCAGTTCTTC.

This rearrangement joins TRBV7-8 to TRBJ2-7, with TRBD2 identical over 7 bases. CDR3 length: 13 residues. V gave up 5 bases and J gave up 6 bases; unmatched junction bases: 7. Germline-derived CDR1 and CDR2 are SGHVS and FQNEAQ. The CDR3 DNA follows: TGTGCCAGCAGCCCACGGACTAGTACCGAGCAGTACTTC. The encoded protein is CASSPRTSTEQYF.

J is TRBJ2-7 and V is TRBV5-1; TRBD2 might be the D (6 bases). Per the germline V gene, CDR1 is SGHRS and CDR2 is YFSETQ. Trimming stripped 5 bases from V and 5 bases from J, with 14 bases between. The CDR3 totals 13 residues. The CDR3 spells CASRFASVDEQYF. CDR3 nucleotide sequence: TGCGCCAGCAGATTCGCTAGCGTCGACGAGCAGTACTTC.

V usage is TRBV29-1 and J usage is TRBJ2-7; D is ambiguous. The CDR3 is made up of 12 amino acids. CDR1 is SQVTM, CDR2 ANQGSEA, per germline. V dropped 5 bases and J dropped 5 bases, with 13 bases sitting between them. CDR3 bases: TGCAGCGTTAATACCCAGGTCCACGAGCAGTACTTC. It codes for CSVNTQVHEQYF.

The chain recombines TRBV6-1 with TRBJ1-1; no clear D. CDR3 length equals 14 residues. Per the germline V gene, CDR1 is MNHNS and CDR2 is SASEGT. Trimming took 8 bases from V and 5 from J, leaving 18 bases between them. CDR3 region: CASGQAGSGTEAFF. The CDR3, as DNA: TGTGCCAGCGGGCAGGCTGGCAGTGGAACTGAAGCTTTCTTT.

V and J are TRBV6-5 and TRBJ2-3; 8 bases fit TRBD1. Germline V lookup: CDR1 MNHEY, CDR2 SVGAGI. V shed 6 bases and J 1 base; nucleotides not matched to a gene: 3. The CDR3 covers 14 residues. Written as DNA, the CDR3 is TGTGCCAGCAGCTCGACAGGGGGCACAGATACGCAGTATTTT. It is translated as CASSSTGGTDTQYF.

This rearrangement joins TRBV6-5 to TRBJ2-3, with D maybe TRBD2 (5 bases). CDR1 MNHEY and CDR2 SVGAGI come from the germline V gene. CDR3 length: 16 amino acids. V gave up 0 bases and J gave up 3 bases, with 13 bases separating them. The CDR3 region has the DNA TGTGCCAGCAGTTACTCTGTAGCTCCGGGGACAGATACGCAGTATTTT. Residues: CASSYSVAPGTDTQYF.

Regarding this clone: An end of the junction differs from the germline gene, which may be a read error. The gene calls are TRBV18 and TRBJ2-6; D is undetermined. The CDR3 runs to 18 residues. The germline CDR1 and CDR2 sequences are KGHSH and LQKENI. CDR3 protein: CASSLRSTYFSEANVLTF. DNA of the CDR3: TGTGCCAGCTCCCTAAGATCGACTTACTTCTCTGAGGCCAACGTCCTGACTTTC.